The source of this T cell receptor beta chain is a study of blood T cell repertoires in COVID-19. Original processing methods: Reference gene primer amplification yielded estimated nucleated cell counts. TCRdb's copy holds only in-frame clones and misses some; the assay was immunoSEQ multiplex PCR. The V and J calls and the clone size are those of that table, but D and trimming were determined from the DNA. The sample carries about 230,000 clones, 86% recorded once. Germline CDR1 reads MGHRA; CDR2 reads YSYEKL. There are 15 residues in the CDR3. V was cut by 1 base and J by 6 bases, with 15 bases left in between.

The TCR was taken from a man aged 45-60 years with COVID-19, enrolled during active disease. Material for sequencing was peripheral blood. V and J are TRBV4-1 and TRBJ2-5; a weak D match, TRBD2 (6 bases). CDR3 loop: CASSQAGGTFKTQYF. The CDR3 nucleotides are TGCGCCAGCAGCCAAGCAGGCGGGACTTTCAAGACCCAGTACTTC.